This T cell receptor (beta chain) was sequenced for a study of cytomegalovirus exposure and HLA in healthy donors (dated by TCRdb to the late 2010s). About the investigation overall: In an earlier analysis of roughly 500 of the donors, 276 Gb of sequence data and 120 million or so unique TCR beta sequences from 150 million to 200 million T cells were reported. An early release covering some 640 HLA-typed donors comprised 250 to 350 gigabases of sequencing data and 65 million to 100 million unique TCR sequences. The genetic ancestry cluster associated with self-reported Caucasian donors included about four fifths of the roughly 360 genotyped donors. The study aimed to test whether signatures of past pathogen exposure could be identified by cataloging public T cell receptors. The T cell repertoires of under 700 subjects were profiled by immunosequencing and related to cytomegalovirus serostatus. In addition to the first cohort of 650 to 750 subjects, a separate validation cohort of some 120 different subjects was used. To predict cytomegalovirus infection status, the study combined high-throughput TCR immunosequencing, statistical association of individual TCRs with disease status, and machine learning. A later analysis re-analyzed previously published TCR beta repertoires from 500 to 700 donors and added high-resolution HLA genotyping to study TCR occurrence patterns. Rather than drawing on any new phenotypic data, the later analysis identified candidate immune exposures from TCR beta sequences and the way those sequences occurred across donors. An earlier analysis of 500 to 650 of the donors applied high-throughput TCR beta sequencing to assess whether each TCR beta V gene segment acted as functional or pseudogenic. Donor age, sex, ethnicity and CMV serostatus were collected together with the repertoire data. In a later genetic analysis, genome-wide SNP genotypes for about three fifths of the 666 donors were used, and that subset was treated as a discovery cohort. Every repertoire in the discovery cohort had been generated on one and the same sequencing platform. HLA typing included class I and class II loci at four-digit resolution. Typing coverage varied by locus: roughly 620-640 donors for A, B, C, DRB1 and DQB1; some 520 for DQA1; more than 600 for DPA1; around 450 for DPB1. Because of strong linkage in the cohort, five DR-DQ haplotypes were treated as single units for association and clustering. Across some 400 genotyped donors of the cohort, an average of about 240,000 unique TCR beta nucleotide sequences per donor were sequenced, and approximately 17% of those sequences were non-productive. Beyond this particular receptor, the publication reports: When HLA alleles, especially DR and DQ, strongly co-occurred, TCR associations were difficult to assign to individual alleles. This cohort had only TCR beta chains sequenced, and the lack of alpha or paired-chain data limited which features could be detected. A cluster of highly shared sequence variants was judged likely to represent a technical artifact of the sequencing pipeline. Immune exposure information for the cohort was limited to CMV serostatus. An earlier analysis of some 560 of the donors showed that most TCR beta V segments appeared in productive rearrangements either about 90% or about 30% of the time, which broadly matched IMGT annotations. At a false discovery rate of 0.05, a later analysis linked 16,951 TCR beta sequences to specific HLA alleles. The classifier was reported to diagnose cytomegalovirus status with high specificity and sensitivity in both the original cohort and the validation cohort. A later analysis found that most CMV-associated TCR beta chains appeared HLA-restricted, with HLA associations seemingly driven largely by CMV exposure. A later analysis reported that several top co-occurrence clusters appeared linked to parvovirus B19, influenza, CMV and Epstein-Barr virus. Some IMGT-functional V segments, including TRBV6-2 and TRBV6-3, could not be told apart with the 87-base-pair reads, so those segments were excluded. Because some donors lacked HLA typing at each locus, the association tests relied only on the typed subset. In a later analysis, TCR association rates were found to vary across HLA loci, with the most associated TCRs seen for DRB1 alleles and the fewest for HLA-C alleles. The authors suggested that the approach could potentially be extended to other disease states and immunological phenotypes. Correlated functional status among segregating V segments might reflect linkage disequilibrium, but an unknown experimental factor could not be ruled out. An association between a missense DCLRE1C variant and V-gene and J-gene trimming of TCR beta chains was found in a later genetic analysis and replicated in an independent cohort. A later analysis found that HLA-associated TCR beta chains were more clonally expanded and had lower generation probabilities than equally common non-associated chains. A few of the identified cytomegalovirus-associated TCR beta chains were confirmed in vitro to be specific for cytomegalovirus antigens. Across donors, most TCR sequences were observed very rarely, whereas some public TCRs were present in many individuals. Presence/absence analyses assumed roughly uniform sequencing depth across donors, an assumption that may not hold. The earlier analysis of 587 of the donors excluded around 17 rarely observed V segments, including chromosome 9 orphons, because counts were too low. The study gave a list of 150 to 200 TCR beta chains associated with cytomegalovirus. A further reported finding was that TCR beta sequences accurately predicted the HLA-A and HLA-B alleles for most subjects in the first cohort. In a later genetic analysis, fewer N-insertions in productive TCRs were reported among donors in an Asian-associated ancestry cluster than the roughly 640-donor mean.

About this clone: The specificity of this receptor is unknown. Base qualities are not recorded, but no much larger clone differs from it by a single base.

The cohort comprised fewer than 700 healthy bone marrow donors. At the time of sampling, every cohort member was nominally healthy, though immune exposures that went unrecorded were likely present. The donor was CMV seronegative and belonged to the group of under 400 seronegative cohort members. A peripheral blood sample was provided by each donor, and peripheral blood mononuclear cells were used for TCR beta sequencing. Genomic DNA extraction from the blood cell samples was performed with the Qiagen DNeasy Blood Extraction Kit. The library was made by the immunoSEQ multiplex PCR assay. For the multiplex PCR, a mixture combining 60 forward primers for TCR Vbeta segments and 13 reverse primers for TCR Jbeta segments was used. A multiplex PCR assay on genomic DNA amplified the CDR3 region of rearranged TCR beta genes. The Illumina HiSeq System was used to sequence the amplified TCR beta libraries as 87-base-pair reads. Per the authors' processing: Across the 500 to 850 repertoires, a later analysis counted roughly 77 million unique TCR beta chains, approximately 10 million of which were shared by at least two donors. Raw reads were error-corrected and collapsed into unique sequences by a nearest-neighbor algorithm in which closely related sequences were merged to remove PCR and sequencing errors. CDR3 sequences were aligned to IMGT reference sequences to assign V, D and J gene segments. For a sequence to be retained, a match of at least six nucleotides to both a V gene segment and a J gene segment was required. A rearrangement counted as productive if the CDR3 had no stop codons and remained in frame with V and J, and every other rearrangement counted as non-productive. Following IMGT convention, CDR3 was defined as the stretch from the second conserved V-encoded cysteine to the conserved J-encoded phenylalanine. Sequences without an unambiguous match to a single V gene segment were excluded from the earlier analysis of a few hundred of the donors. In an earlier analysis of several hundred of the donors, V segments were called functional above 56.7% productive rearrangements and were called segregating when the between-donor standard deviation exceeded 5%. A statistical classification framework was developed to diagnose cytomegalovirus status using the catalog of TCR beta chain sequences. A later analysis assigned V and J genes by comparing TCR nucleotide sequences with IMGT/GENE-DB human TR gene sequences. The TCRdist pipeline was used in a later analysis to assign CDR3 sequences and most-parsimonious VDJ recombination scenarios. In a later analysis, each TCR beta chain was defined by its CDR3 amino acid sequence together with its V-gene family, and reads lacking a unique V-gene family were excluded. In a later analysis, several hundred highly shared, low-generation-probability nucleotide sequences were removed to address suspected cross-contamination and a sequencing artifact. In a later analysis, a clonal expansion index for each public chain was calculated from normalized within-repertoire ranks of inferred template counts. In a later analysis, generation probabilities were computed using a VDJ recombination model fitted to out-of-frame rearrangements, and the results were checked against IGoR. Hypergeometric tests were used in a later analysis to score TCR-TCR, TCR-HLA and TCR-CMV co-occurrence, with a repertoire-size bias correction applied to the TCR pairs. A later analysis estimated false discovery rates by permuting HLA or CMV assignments 20 times. In a later analysis, co-occurring TCRs were grouped with DBSCAN, and TCRdist sequence similarity was added when clustering was performed within HLA-allele-positive subsets. Co-occurrence clustering excluded repertoires with fewer than 30,000 or more than 120,000 public chains, plus five with anomalous nucleotide sharing. TCRdb provides this immuneACCESS table in a form limited to in-frame rearrangements. Some clones are lacking; in checked studies, under half of them reflect an unresolved V gene, and why the rest are absent is not known. The V and J calls and clone size come from that table; D and trimming were worked out from the DNA. The sample table contains 95,000 to 150,000 clones; only one count was recorded for over 65% of them. 1.8% of the sample belongs to the ten largest clones.

CDR1 and CDR2, per the germline V gene, are SGHRS and YFSETQ. There are 13 amino acids in the CDR3, from cysteine to phenylalanine inclusive. The kept DNA is CDR3 alone, 39 bases in frame from the first base. Trimming takes 4 bases from V and 5 bases from J, and the germline ends sit 12 bases apart. This sequence uses TRBV5-1 and TRBJ2-5; TRBD2 could be the D gene, as 6 bases match. The sequenced sample consisted of PBMCs. The TCR was taken from a man aged 18 to 29 in good health and CMV-seronegative. The nucleotide sequence reads as follows: TGCGCCAGCAGCCCTCGGGGAGGCGAGACCCAGTACTTC. The resulting protein is CASSPRGGETQYF.